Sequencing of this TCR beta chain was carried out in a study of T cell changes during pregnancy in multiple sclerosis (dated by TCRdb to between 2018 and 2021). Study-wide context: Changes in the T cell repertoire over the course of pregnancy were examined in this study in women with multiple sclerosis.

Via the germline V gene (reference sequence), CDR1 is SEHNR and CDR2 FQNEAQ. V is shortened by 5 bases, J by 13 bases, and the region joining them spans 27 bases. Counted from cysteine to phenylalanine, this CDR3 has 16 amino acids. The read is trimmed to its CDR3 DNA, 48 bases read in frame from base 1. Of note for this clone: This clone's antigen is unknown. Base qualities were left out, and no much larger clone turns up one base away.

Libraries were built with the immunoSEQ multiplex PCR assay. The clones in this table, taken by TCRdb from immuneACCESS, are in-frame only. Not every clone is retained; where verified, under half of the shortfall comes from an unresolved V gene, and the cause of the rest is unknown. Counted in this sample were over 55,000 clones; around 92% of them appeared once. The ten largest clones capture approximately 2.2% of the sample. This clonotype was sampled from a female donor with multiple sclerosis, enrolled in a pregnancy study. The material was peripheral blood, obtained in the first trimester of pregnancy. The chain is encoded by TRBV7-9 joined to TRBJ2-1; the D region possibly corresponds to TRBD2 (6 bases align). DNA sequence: TGTGCCAGCAGCACTCAAGGGGCGGGAAAGAGTCTCCTCCAGTTCTTC. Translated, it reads CASSTQGAGKSLLQFF.